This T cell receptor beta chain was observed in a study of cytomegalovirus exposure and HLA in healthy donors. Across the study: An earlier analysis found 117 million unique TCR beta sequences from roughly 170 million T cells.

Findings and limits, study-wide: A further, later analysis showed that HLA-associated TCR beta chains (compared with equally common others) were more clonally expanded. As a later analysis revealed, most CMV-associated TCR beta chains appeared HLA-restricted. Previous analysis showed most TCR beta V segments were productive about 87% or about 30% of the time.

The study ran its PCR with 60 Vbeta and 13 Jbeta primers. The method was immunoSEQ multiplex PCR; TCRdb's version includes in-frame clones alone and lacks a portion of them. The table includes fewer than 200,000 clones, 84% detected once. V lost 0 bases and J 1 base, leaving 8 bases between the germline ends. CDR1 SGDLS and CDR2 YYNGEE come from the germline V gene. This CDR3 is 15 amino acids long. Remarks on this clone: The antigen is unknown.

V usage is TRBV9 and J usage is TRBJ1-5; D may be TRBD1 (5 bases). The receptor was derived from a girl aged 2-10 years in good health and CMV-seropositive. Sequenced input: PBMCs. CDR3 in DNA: TGTGCCAGCAGCGTAGCGGGGGGAAGCAATCAGCCCCAGCATTTT. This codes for CASSVAGGSNQPQHF. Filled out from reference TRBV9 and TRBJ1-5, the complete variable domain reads DSGVTQTPKHLITATGQRVTLRCSPRSGDLSVYWYQQSLDQGLQFLIQYYNGEERAKGNILERFSAQQFPDLHSELNLSSLELGDSALYFCASSVAGGSNQPQHFGDGTRLSIL.